Listed here is a single TCR beta chain. This entry is derived from a study of OX40 agonist ivuxolimab in advanced cancers. Across the study: It was ivuxolimab, an agonistic anti-OX40 (CD134) antibody, that patients were treated with.

Using immunoSEQ multiplex PCR, the repertoire was profiled, and TCRdb retains in-frame clones only, with some absent. This table holds around 70,000 clones, around 88% found once. The trim removed 4 bases at V and 6 bases at J, leaving 12 bases unmatched. The CDR3 extends over 15 amino acids. From germline, CDR1 is GTSNPN and CDR2 SVGIG (reference sequence). This specimen consisted of CD4+ or CD8+ T cells sorted from blood, obtained in a trial of the OX40 agonist ivuxolimab. The sequence was collected from an adult with an advanced solid tumor such as melanoma, head and neck, liver or kidney cancer. The genes are TRBV30 and TRBJ2-5, with 9 bases identical to TRBD2. The CDR3, as DNA: TGTGCCTGGAAGGTGTGGCGGGGGGGCAGGAAGACCCAGTACTTC. It yields the protein CAWKVWRGGRKTQYF.